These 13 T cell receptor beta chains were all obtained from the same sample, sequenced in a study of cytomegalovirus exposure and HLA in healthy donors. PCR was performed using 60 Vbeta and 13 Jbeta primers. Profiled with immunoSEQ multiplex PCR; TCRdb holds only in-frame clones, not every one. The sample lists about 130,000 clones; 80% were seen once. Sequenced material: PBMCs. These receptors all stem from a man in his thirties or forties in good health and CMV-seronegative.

The CDR3 is CASSSVSSGANVLTF. CDR3 sequence (DNA): TGTGCCAGCAGTTCAGTCTCCTCTGGGGCCAACGTCCTGACTTTC. The rearrangement joins TRBV2 to TRBJ2-6; the D is unclear. The germline CDR1 and CDR2 sequences are SNHLY and FYNNEI. CDR3 size: 15 residues. The V gene lost 5 bases and the J gene lost 0 bases, with 8 bases spanning the gap. The full variable domain, its missing parts supplied by reference TRBV2 and TRBJ2-6, is EPEVTQTPSHQVTQMGQEVILRCVPISNHLYFYWYRQILGQKVEFLVSFYNNEISEKSEIFDDQFSVERPDGSNFTLKIRSTKLEDSAMYFCASSSVSSGANVLTFGAGSRLTVL.

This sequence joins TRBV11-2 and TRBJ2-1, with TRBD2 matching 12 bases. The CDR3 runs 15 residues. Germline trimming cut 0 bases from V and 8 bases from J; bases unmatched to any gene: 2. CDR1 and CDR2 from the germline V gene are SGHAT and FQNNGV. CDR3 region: CASSLELAGGYEQFF. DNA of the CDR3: TGTGCCAGCAGCTTAGAACTAGCGGGAGGCTATGAGCAGTTCTTC.

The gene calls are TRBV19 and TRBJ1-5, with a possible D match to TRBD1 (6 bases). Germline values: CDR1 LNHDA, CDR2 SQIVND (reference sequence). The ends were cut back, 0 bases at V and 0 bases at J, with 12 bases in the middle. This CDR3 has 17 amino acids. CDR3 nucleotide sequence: TGTGCCAGTAGTATAGACTTACAGGGAAATAGCAATCAGCCCCAGCATTTT. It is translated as CASSIDLQGNSNQPQHF.

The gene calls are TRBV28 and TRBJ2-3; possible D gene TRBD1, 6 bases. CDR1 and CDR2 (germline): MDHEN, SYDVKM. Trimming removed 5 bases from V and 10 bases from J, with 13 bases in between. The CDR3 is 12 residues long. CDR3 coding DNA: TGTGCCAGCAGTCCCGGGACATGGGCGCAGTATTTT. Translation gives CASSPGTWAQYF.

The CDR3 DNA reads TGTGCCAGCAGTTTCCAACAGGGGTCCAATGAAAAACTGTTTTTT. This codes for CASSFQQGSNEKLFF. This sequence joins TRBV28 and TRBJ1-4; TRBD1 agrees at 7 bases. CDR1 is MDHEN, CDR2 SYDVKM, per germline. The CDR3 spans 15 residues. With 3 bases clipped from V and 5 bases from J, the junction kept 6 bases outside the gene matches.

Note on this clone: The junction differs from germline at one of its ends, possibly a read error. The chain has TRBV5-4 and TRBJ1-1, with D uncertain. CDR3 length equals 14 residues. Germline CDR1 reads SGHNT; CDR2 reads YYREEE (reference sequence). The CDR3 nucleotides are TGTGCCAGCAGCTTGGGCGGGGTGAACGCTGAAGCTTTCTTT. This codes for CASSLGGVNAEAFF.

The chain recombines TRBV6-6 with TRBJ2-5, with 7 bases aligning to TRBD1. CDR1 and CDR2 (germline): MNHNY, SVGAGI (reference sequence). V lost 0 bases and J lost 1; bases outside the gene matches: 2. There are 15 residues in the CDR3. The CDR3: CASSYSRQGQETQYF. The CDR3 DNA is TGTGCCAGCAGTTACTCACGACAGGGCCAAGAGACCCAGTACTTC.

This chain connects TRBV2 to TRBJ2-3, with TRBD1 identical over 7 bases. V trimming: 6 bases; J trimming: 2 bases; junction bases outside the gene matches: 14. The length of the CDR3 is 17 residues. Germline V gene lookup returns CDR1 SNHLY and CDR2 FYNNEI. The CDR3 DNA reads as TGTGCCAGCAGAGCCTCTTTAGGGGGCCCCCTCACAGATACGCAGTATTTT. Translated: CASRASLGGPLTDTQYF. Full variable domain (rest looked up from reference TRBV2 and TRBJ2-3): EPEVTQTPSHQVTQMGQEVILRCVPISNHLYFYWYRQILGQKVEFLVSFYNNEISEKSEIFDDQFSVERPDGSNFTLKIRSTKLEDSAMYFCASRASLGGPLTDTQYFGPGTRLTVL.

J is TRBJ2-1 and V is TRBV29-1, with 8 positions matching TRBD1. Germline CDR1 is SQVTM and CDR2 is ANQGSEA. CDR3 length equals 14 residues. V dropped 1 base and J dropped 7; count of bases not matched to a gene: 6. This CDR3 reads CSVEGQGAGNEQFF. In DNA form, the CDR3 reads TGCAGCGTTGAAGGGCAGGGGGCAGGGAATGAGCAGTTCTTC.

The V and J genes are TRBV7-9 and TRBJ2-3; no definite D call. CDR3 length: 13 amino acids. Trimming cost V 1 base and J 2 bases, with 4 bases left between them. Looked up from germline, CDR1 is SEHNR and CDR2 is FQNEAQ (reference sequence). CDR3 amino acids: CASSLGATDTQYF. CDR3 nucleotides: TGTGCCAGCAGCTTAGGGGCCACAGATACGCAGTATTTT.

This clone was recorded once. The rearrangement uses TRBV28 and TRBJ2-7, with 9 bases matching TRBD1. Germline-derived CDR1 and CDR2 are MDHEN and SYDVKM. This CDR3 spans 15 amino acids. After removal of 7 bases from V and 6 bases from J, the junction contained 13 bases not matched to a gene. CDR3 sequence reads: CASTRGDRVISEQYF. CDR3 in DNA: TGTGCCAGCACCCGTGGGGACAGGGTTATCTCCGAGCAGTACTTC.

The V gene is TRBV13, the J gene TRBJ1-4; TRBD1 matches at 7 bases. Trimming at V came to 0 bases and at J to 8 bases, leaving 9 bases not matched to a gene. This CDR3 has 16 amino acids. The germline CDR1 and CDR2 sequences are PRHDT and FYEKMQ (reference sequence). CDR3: CASSLGGGQDGEKLFF. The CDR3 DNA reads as TGTGCCAGCAGCTTAGGTGGCGGACAGGACGGGGAAAAACTGTTTTTT.

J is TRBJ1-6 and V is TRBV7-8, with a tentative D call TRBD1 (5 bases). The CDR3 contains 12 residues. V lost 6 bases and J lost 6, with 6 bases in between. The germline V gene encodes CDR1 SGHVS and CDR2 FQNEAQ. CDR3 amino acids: CASRQANSPLHF. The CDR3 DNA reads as TGTGCCAGCAGACAGGCTAATTCACCCCTCCACTTT. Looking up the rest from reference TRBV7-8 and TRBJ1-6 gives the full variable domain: GAGVSQSPRYKVAKRGQDVALRCDPISGHVSLFWYQQALGQGPEFLTYFQNEAQLDKSGLPSDRFFAERPEGSVSTLKIQRTQQEDSAVYLCASRQANSPLHFGNGTRLTVT.